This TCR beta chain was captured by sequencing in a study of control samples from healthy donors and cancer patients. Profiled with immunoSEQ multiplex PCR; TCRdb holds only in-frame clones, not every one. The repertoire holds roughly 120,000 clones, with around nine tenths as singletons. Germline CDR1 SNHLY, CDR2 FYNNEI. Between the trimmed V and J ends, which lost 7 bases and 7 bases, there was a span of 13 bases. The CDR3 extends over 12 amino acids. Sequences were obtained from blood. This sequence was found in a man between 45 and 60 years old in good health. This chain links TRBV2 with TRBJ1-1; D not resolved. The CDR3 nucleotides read TGTGCCAGCATCCCGCTCAAATTTGAAGCTTTCTTT. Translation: CASIPLKFEAFF.